The 27 T cell receptor beta chains listed next were all sequenced from one sample in a study of beta chain features in type 1 diabetes. The authors reverse transcribed all of the isolated RNA, so sequencing captured expressed TCRB transcripts. This table comes from immunoSEQ multiplex PCR, and its TCRdb copy is limited to in-frame clones, with some not included. The table has about 350,000 clones, roughly a fifth seen once. The specimen sequenced was naive CD4+ T cells from blood. The receptor set was obtained from a woman in her late teens or twenties in good health.

In this sample, this clone turned up a few times. CDR3 sequence reads: CASRPTGVGTEAFF. The DNA for the CDR3 is TGTGCCAGCAGGCCGACAGGGGTTGGCACTGAAGCTTTCTTT. The chain carries TRBV6-1 and TRBJ1-1; 8 bases fit TRBD1. The CDR3 contains 14 residues. The germline gives CDR1 MNHNS, CDR2 SASEGT. With V trimmed by 6 bases and J by 4 bases, 7 bases remained unmatched.

The gene calls are TRBV11-2 and TRBJ2-7; the match to TRBD2 covers 12 bases. The CDR3 sequence is 16 residues long. The J segment lost 6 bases and the V segment lost 1 base, leaving 7 bases of the junction unmatched. Germline lookup yields CDR1 SGHAT and CDR2 FQNNGV. The CDR3 loop reads CASSLVSSGRAFEQYF. The CDR3 region has the DNA TGTGCCAGCAGCTTAGTTTCTAGCGGGAGGGCCTTCGAGCAGTACTTC.

The chain is built from TRBV7-2 and TRBJ2-7, with a possible D match to TRBD1 (5 bases). The CDR3 is 14 amino acids. V was shortened by 5 bases and J by 7 bases, with 18 bases between the two germline ends. The germline CDR1 and CDR2 sequences are SGHTA and FQGNSA. CDR3: CASSPLGANTEQYF. CDR3 in DNA: TGTGCCAGCAGCCCCCTTGGGGCCAATACTGAGCAGTACTTC.

The rearrangement links TRBV18 to TRBJ1-5; D perhaps matches TRBD1 (6 bases). The CDR3 is 17 residues long. CDR1 is KGHSH and CDR2 is LQKENI in the germline V gene. The V gene lost 6 bases and the J gene lost 2 bases, with 20 bases spanning the gap. The DNA of the CDR3 is TGTGCCAGCTCGCGGGCCAGGGGTGAAGCGGGCAATCAGCCCCAGCATTTT. Translation: CASSRARGEAGNQPQHF.

The table lists this clone with a few counts. This rearrangement joins TRBV11-2 to TRBJ2-7, with D possibly being TRBD1 (6 bases). The CDR3 sequence is 15 residues long. Trimming took off 4 bases at V and 7 bases at J, with 20 bases between the two ends. Germline lookup yields CDR1 SGHAT and CDR2 FQNNGV. CDR3 protein: CASSSTLDSRLEQYF. In nucleotides, the CDR3 is TGTGCCAGCAGCTCTACCCTGGACAGCCGGTTAGAGCAGTACTTC. The full variable domain, in which reference TRBV11-2 and TRBJ2-7 provide the parts outside the CDR3, is EAGVAQSPRYKIIEKRQSVAFWCNPISGHATLYWYQQILGQGPKLLIQFQNNGVVDDSQLPKDRFSAERLKGVDSTLKIQPAKLEDSAVYLCASSSTLDSRLEQYFGPGTRLTVT.

This clone occurred a few times. The identical CDR3 is also encoded by other nucleotide sequences in the sample. This chain joins TRBV29-1 and TRBJ1-2; TRBD1 aligns across 9 bases. This CDR3 has 13 amino acids. Germline V gene lookup returns CDR1 SQVTM and CDR2 ANQGSEA. Trimming at V came to 6 bases and at J to 0 bases, leaving 2 bases not matched to a gene. The CDR3 protein is CSVRQGANYGYTF. As DNA, the CDR3 is TGCAGCGTCAGACAGGGGGCTAACTATGGCTACACCTTC.

This clone has more than one count but fewer than ten. CDR3 loop: CASTGEETQYF. Written as DNA, the CDR3 is TGTGCCAGCACGGGTGAAGAGACCCAGTACTTC. The chain joins TRBV2 to TRBJ2-5, with D uncertain. Germline CDR1 reads SNHLY; CDR2 reads FYNNEI. Trimming removed 7 bases from V and 3 bases from J, with 6 bases in between. This CDR3 has 11 amino acids.

The chain couples TRBV9 to TRBJ1-3; 7 positions match TRBD1. This CDR3 is 15 amino acids long. Germline V gene data show CDR1 as SGDLS and CDR2 as YYNGEE. V was clipped by 4 bases and J by 1 base; unmatched bases: 5. The CDR3 DNA sequence: TGTGCCAGCAGCCAGACAGGGACTTCTGGAAACACCATATATTTT. Translation: CASSQTGTSGNTIYF.

This chain links TRBV30 with TRBJ1-2, with 7 bases matching TRBD1. V gave up 3 bases and J gave up 7 bases; unmatched junction bases: 14. This CDR3 is built from 15 residues. The germline V gene has CDR1 GTSNPN and CDR2 SVGIG (reference sequence). The CDR3 region is CAWRGVGGSPGGYTF. The DNA of the CDR3 is TGTGCCTGGAGAGGTGTAGGGGGCTCGCCGGGTGGCTACACCTTC. The entire variable domain, with the rest obtained from reference TRBV30 and TRBJ1-2, is as follows: SQTIHQWPATLVQPVGSPLSLECTVEGTSNPNLYWYRQAAGRGLQLLFYSVGIGQISSEVPQNLSASRPQDRQFILSSKKLLLSDSGFYLCAWRGVGGSPGGYTFGSGTRLTVV.

The chain carries TRBV29-1 and TRBJ2-3; tentatively, D is TRBD1 (5 bases). This CDR3 comprises 14 residues. The V and J ends lost 4 bases and 2 bases respectively, with 13 bases between them. Germline V gene lookup returns CDR1 SQVTM and CDR2 ANQGSEA. CDR3 amino acids: CSVVEDTATDTQYF. CDR3 DNA: TGCAGCGTTGTAGAGGACACCGCCACAGATACGCAGTATTTT.

This clone was seen only a few times. The V gene is TRBV5-1, the J gene TRBJ2-7; TRBD2 matches at 14 bases. Germline V gene lookup returns CDR1 SGHRS and CDR2 YFSETQ. The CDR3 has 15 amino acids. V was pared by 4 bases and J by 5 bases, with 5 bases of the junction left unmatched. The CDR3 DNA sequence: TGCGCCAGCAGCCCCAGGACTAGCGGGAGGAACGAGCAGTACTTC. Protein product: CASSPRTSGRNEQYF.

The chain is built from TRBV7-6 and TRBJ2-3; no reliable D call. Between the trimmed V and J ends, which lost 2 bases and 3 bases, there was a span of 9 bases. CDR1 is SGHVS and CDR2 is FNYEAQ in the germline V gene. The CDR3 has 14 amino acids. CDR3 DNA: TGTGCCAGCAGCTTAATGGCTGGTACAGATACGCAGTATTTT. Amino acids: CASSLMAGTDTQYF.

In the case of this clone: The same CDR3 arises from other DNA sequences in this sample as well. This chain uses TRBV30 with TRBJ1-5; maybe TRBD1 (5 bases). Germline lookup yields CDR1 GTSNPN and CDR2 SVGIG (reference sequence). V lost 2 bases and J lost 5, with 10 bases in between. This CDR3 is 13 amino acids long. The CDR3 here is CAWSMGGDQPQHF. CDR3 DNA sequence: TGTGCCTGGAGTATGGGGGGGGATCAGCCCCAGCATTTT.

The chain employs TRBV30 and TRBJ1-2; TRBD1 matches 9 bases. V lost 5 bases and J lost 5; bases outside the gene matches: 9. CDR3 length: 14 amino acids. The germline gives CDR1 GTSNPN, CDR2 SVGIG (reference sequence). The CDR3 DNA follows: TGTGCCTGGTTTCCGGGACAGGGTAAATATGGCTACACCTTC. Protein product: CAWFPGQGKYGYTF. The whole variable domain, filled in from reference TRBV30 and TRBJ1-2, reads SQTIHQWPATLVQPVGSPLSLECTVEGTSNPNLYWYRQAAGRGLQLLFYSVGIGQISSEVPQNLSASRPQDRQFILSSKKLLLSDSGFYLCAWFPGQGKYGYTFGSGTRLTVV.

The chain has TRBV6-5 and TRBJ2-1, with D possibly matching TRBD2 (6 bases). Looked up from germline, CDR1 is MNHEY and CDR2 is SVGAGI. CDR3 size: 14 residues. Trimming removed 6 bases at V and 2 bases at J, with 11 bases between. The CDR3 is CASSLKRAYNEQFF. In DNA, the CDR3 is TGTGCCAGCAGCTTAAAGCGGGCCTACAATGAGCAGTTCTTC.

This clone turned up a few times. The chain couples TRBV7-3 to TRBJ2-1, with D maybe TRBD2 (6 bases). The germline V and J ends were trimmed by 10 bases and 4 bases, with 17 bases remaining between them. The germline V gene encodes CDR1 SGHTA and CDR2 FQGTGA. CDR3 length: 14 amino acids. CDR3 protein: CATGGRRSYNEQFF. CDR3 coding DNA: TGTGCCACTGGGGGGAGACGCTCTTACAATGAGCAGTTCTTC. The whole variable domain, remainder taken from reference TRBV7-3 and TRBJ2-1, is GAGVSQTPSNKVTEKGKYVELRCDPISGHTALYWYRQSLGQGPEFLIYFQGTGAADDSGLPNDRFFAVRPEGSVSTLKIQRTERGDSAVYLCATGGRRSYNEQFFGPGTRLTVL.

The chain joins TRBV18 to TRBJ1-1, with D maybe TRBD1 (5 bases). Trimming removed 7 bases at V and 7 bases at J, with 16 bases between. Germline V gene lookup returns CDR1 KGHSH and CDR2 LQKENI. The CDR3 has 13 residues. The CDR3 loop reads CASFPRVQGEAFF. The CDR3 nucleotides read TGTGCCAGCTTTCCCAGGGTTCAGGGTGAAGCTTTCTTT.

The chain employs TRBV5-1 and TRBJ2-1; 11 bases align to TRBD2. The CDR3 extends over 17 amino acids. Germline values: CDR1 SGHRS, CDR2 YFSETQ. Germline trimming cut 4 bases from V and 8 bases from J; bases unmatched to any gene: 14. CDR3 region: CASSPSALAGGTYEQFF. The CDR3 DNA reads as TGCGCCAGCAGCCCATCCGCTTTAGCGGGAGGGACCTATGAGCAGTTCTTC.

This clone was counted a few times. The chain couples TRBV30 to TRBJ2-3; D gene unclear. The V end lost 0 bases, the J end lost 2 bases, and 15 bases lay between the germline ends. CDR3 length: 16 residues. The germline gives CDR1 GTSNPN, CDR2 SVGIG (reference sequence). Written as DNA, the CDR3 is TGTGCCTGGAGTGTACTTAGGAAAGCGATCACAGATACGCAGTATTTT. The encoded protein is CAWSVLRKAITDTQYF.

V usage is TRBV29-1 and J usage is TRBJ2-3; the D gene is possibly TRBD2 (5 bases). Per the germline V gene, CDR1 is SQVTM and CDR2 is ANQGSEA. The CDR3 loop spans 15 amino acids. V dropped 3 bases and J dropped 2 bases, with 15 bases sitting between them. The CDR3 nucleotides are TGCAGCGTTGAGTTGACTGGCGGGCTCACAGATACGCAGTATTTT. This translates into CSVELTGGLTDTQYF.

The chain employs TRBV30 and TRBJ2-4, with D hard to call. CDR1 and CDR2 (germline): GTSNPN, SVGIG (reference sequence). V lost 2 bases and J 8 bases, leaving 7 bases between the germline ends. This CDR3 has 11 amino acids. This chain's CDR3 is CAWSSPDIQYF. The CDR3, as DNA: TGTGCCTGGAGTTCCCCGGACATTCAGTACTTC.

This clone was detected a few times. The CDR3 region is CASSPAGTTDREQYF. The DNA for the CDR3 is TGTGCCAGCTCACCTGCCGGGACGACGGACAGAGAGCAGTACTTC. The rearrangement joins TRBV18 to TRBJ2-7; D perhaps matches TRBD1 (6 bases). CDR1 is KGHSH, CDR2 LQKENI, per germline. CDR3 length equals 15 residues. Between the trimmed V and J ends, which lost 3 bases and 7 bases, there was a span of 19 bases.

This clone occurred a few times. The chain links TRBV30 to TRBJ2-7, with 7 bases fitting TRBD1. CDR1 is GTSNPN and CDR2 is SVGIG in the germline V gene (reference sequence). This CDR3 has 15 amino acids. The V gene end was trimmed by 6 bases and the J gene end by 2 bases; junction bases not matched to a gene: 13. CDR3 residues: CACLPGQSHPYEQYF. The CDR3 nucleotides read TGTGCCTGTCTCCCGGGACAGAGTCACCCCTACGAGCAGTACTTC.

The rearrangement links TRBV4-2 to TRBJ1-2, with 9 bases fitting TRBD1. Trimming removed 3 bases from V and 6 bases from J; junction bases left unmatched: 11. The CDR3 spans 16 residues. Germline V gene sequence: CDR1 LGHNA, CDR2 YNFKEQ. CDR3 sequence (DNA): TGTGCCAGCAGCCAGTCGTTCACAGGGGGCTTTGATGGCTACACCTTC. Translation: CASSQSFTGGFDGYTF.

The V gene is TRBV9, the J gene TRBJ2-5; weak D call: TRBD2 (6 bases). Trimming removed 0 bases from V and 7 bases from J, with 16 bases in between. Germline V gives CDR1 SGDLS, CDR2 YYNGEE. This CDR3 region has 15 residues. The CDR3 here is CASSVGGEPTGTQYF. The CDR3 coding sequence is TGTGCCAGCAGCGTAGGGGGGGAGCCCACTGGGACCCAGTACTTC.

Only a few counts were recorded for this clone. This sequence joins TRBV11-2 and TRBJ2-6, with a possible D match to TRBD2 (6 bases). The V gene's germline CDR1 is SGHAT and CDR2 FQNNGV. The CDR3 is 15 amino acids. V was clipped by 5 bases and J by 2 bases, with 10 bases between them. CDR3 in amino acids: CASSPRGAGANVLTF. The CDR3 region has the DNA TGTGCCAGCAGCCCCCGCGGGGCTGGGGCCAACGTCCTGACTTTC.

This clone was picked up a small number of times. V and J are TRBV18 and TRBJ2-7; 8 bases match TRBD2. The germline V gene has CDR1 KGHSH and CDR2 LQKENI. The CDR3 is 13 amino acids. V lost 4 bases and J lost 7; bases outside the gene matches: 6. The CDR3 loop reads CASSLGTSGEQYF. The CDR3 coding sequence is TGTGCCAGCTCACTCGGGACTAGTGGGGAGCAGTACTTC.